The 29 T cell receptor beta chains in this list originate from one sample, sequenced in a study of shared clonotypes between healthy human individuals. Terminally differentiated effector memory CD45RA+ cells were left out of the naive CD8 fraction, which was CD45RO-negative and positively selected for CCR7. The repertoire was sequenced with immunoSEQ multiplex PCR; TCRdb's copy has only in-frame clones and lacks some. The sample shows about 680,000 clones, around 90% of them seen only once. Material: naive CD8+ T cells sorted from blood. The source of these receptors is a man under 40 in good health.

The rearrangement uses TRBV5-8 and TRBJ2-7; D unclear. CDR1 and CDR2 (germline): SGHTS, YDEGEE. Trimming cost V 0 bases and J 2 bases, with 6 bases left between them. The CDR3 covers 13 residues. CDR3 in DNA: TGTGCCAGCAGCTTGGATGGGACCTACGAGCAGTACTTC. Translation: CASSLDGTYEQYF. The variable domain in full, completed from reference TRBV5-8 and TRBJ2-7, reads EAGVTQSPTHLIKTRGQQATLRCSPISGHTSVYWYQQALGLGLQFLLWYDEGEERNRGNFPPRFSGRQFPNYSSELNVNALELEDSALYLCASSLDGTYEQYFGPGTRLTVT.

The V call is TRBV6-6, the J call TRBJ2-7, with TRBD1 matching 7 bases. This CDR3 has 11 residues. Germline CDR1 and CDR2: MNHNY and SVGAGI (reference sequence). The V and J ends lost 6 bases and 6 bases, in that order; junction bases with no gene match: 2. The CDR3 protein is CASRTGSEQYF. The CDR3 DNA reads as TGTGCCAGCAGGACAGGGTCCGAGCAGTACTTC.

The rearrangement uses TRBV18 and TRBJ2-7; D perhaps matches TRBD1 (6 bases). CDR1 is KGHSH, CDR2 LQKENI, per germline. CDR3 size: 16 residues. V lost 2 bases to trimming and J lost 4 bases, with 18 bases between them. The CDR3: CASSPSSLRGMYEQYF. The DNA for the CDR3 is TGTGCCAGCTCACCAAGTTCGTTAAGGGGGATGTACGAGCAGTACTTC.

The chain joins TRBV4-1 to TRBJ2-7; 11 bases line up with TRBD2. CDR1 and CDR2 (germline): MGHRA, YSYEKL. V was pared by 2 bases and J by 1 base, with 4 bases of the junction left unmatched. This CDR3 has 16 residues. The CDR3 DNA sequence: TGCGCCAGCAGCCAACCCACTAGCGGGAGATCCTACGAGCAGTACTTC. It encodes CASSQPTSGRSYEQYF.

This clone has a single count. V and J are TRBV27 and TRBJ2-2, with no clear D. The germline V and J ends were trimmed by 10 bases and 3 bases, with 9 bases remaining between them. The CDR3 runs 12 residues. CDR1 and CDR2 (germline): MNHEY, SMNVEV (reference sequence). In DNA, the CDR3 is TGTGCCATCATGGGATACACCGGGGAGCTGTTTTTT. This sequence encodes CAIMGYTGELFF.

The chain couples TRBV5-1 to TRBJ1-1, with 7 bases fitting TRBD1. The junction had 6 bases not matched to a gene; V was cut back by 0 bases and J by 1 base. Germline V CDR1 and CDR2: SGHRS, YFSETQ. The CDR3 covers 16 residues. The CDR3 here is CASSLDKTGRNTEAFF. In nucleotides, the CDR3 is TGCGCCAGCAGCTTGGACAAGACAGGGCGGAACACTGAAGCTTTCTTT.

The J gene is TRBJ2-1, the V gene TRBV7-3; 14 bases agree with TRBD2. CDR3 length: 16 residues. The germline V gene has CDR1 SGHTA and CDR2 FQGTGA. Germline trimming cut 4 bases from V and 4 bases from J; bases unmatched to any gene: 3. The CDR3 nucleotides are TGTGCCAGCAGCTCGGGGACTAGCGGGAGTTACAATGAGCAGTTCTTC. Its protein is CASSSGTSGSYNEQFF.

The chain links TRBV7-2 to TRBJ2-1, with 9 positions matching TRBD2. The CDR3 runs to 15 residues. Germline V gene lookup returns CDR1 SGHTA and CDR2 FQGNSA. V shed 5 bases, J shed 4 bases, and the junction held 6 bases outside the gene matches. This chain's CDR3 is CASSPTSGYYNEQFF. CDR3 coding DNA: TGTGCCAGCAGCCCCACTAGCGGGTATTACAATGAGCAGTTCTTC.

CDR3 nucleotide sequence: TGCGCCAGCAGCCAAGATTGGGGGCCCGGGGAGCTGTTTTTT. Amino acid sequence: CASSQDWGPGELFF. J is TRBJ2-2 and V is TRBV4-1, with D possibly TRBD1 on 6 matching bases. V lost 0 bases and J 6 bases, leaving 8 bases between the germline ends. The germline gives CDR1 MGHRA, CDR2 YSYEKL. CDR3 length: 14 residues.

The chain couples TRBV28 to TRBJ2-3; TRBD2 matches 11 bases. This CDR3 has 16 amino acids. J lost 3 bases, V lost 3 bases, and 5 bases had no gene match. The V gene's germline CDR1 is MDHEN and CDR2 SYDVKM. Here the CDR3 DNA reads TGTGCCAGCAGTTTTATAGCGGGAGGGGGGACAGATACGCAGTATTTT. Translated: CASSFIAGGGTDTQYF.

The V and J genes are TRBV5-4 and TRBJ2-1, with 8 nucleotides matching TRBD2. Germline V gene sequence: CDR1 SGHNT, CDR2 YYREEE (reference sequence). The CDR3 spans 16 residues. The junction had 5 bases not matched to a gene; V was cut back by 0 bases and J by 3 bases. The CDR3 reads CASSLERTSRYNEQFF. The DNA of the CDR3 is TGTGCCAGCAGCTTGGAGCGGACTAGCCGCTACAATGAGCAGTTCTTC.

The chain couples TRBV9 to TRBJ2-7; TRBD1 is a possible D gene (5 bases). Germline loops: CDR1 SGDLS, CDR2 YYNGEE. V lost 3 bases and J lost 2, with 12 bases in between. The CDR3 is 14 residues long. The DNA of the CDR3 is TGTGCCAGCAGCGAGCAGACAGACACCTACGAGCAGTACTTC. It specifies CASSEQTDTYEQYF.

A single count supports this clone. The rearrangement joins TRBV11-2 to TRBJ2-1, with unresolved D. CDR3 length equals 15 residues. Germline V gene data show CDR1 as SGHAT and CDR2 as FQNNGV. The V gene lost 0 bases and the J gene lost 2 bases, with 8 bases spanning the gap. CDR3 nucleotide sequence: TGTGCCAGCAGCTTAGAATGGGCCCCCTACAATGAGCAGTTCTTC. This translates into CASSLEWAPYNEQFF. The full variable domain, its missing parts supplied by reference TRBV11-2 and TRBJ2-1, is EAGVAQSPRYKIIEKRQSVAFWCNPISGHATLYWYQQILGQGPKLLIQFQNNGVVDDSQLPKDRFSAERLKGVDSTLKIQPAKLEDSAVYLCASSLEWAPYNEQFFGPGTRLTVL.

The V gene is TRBV14, the J gene TRBJ2-7, with D tentatively TRBD1 (6 bases). Germline lookup yields CDR1 SGHDN and CDR2 FVKESK. Trimming removed 1 base at V and 8 bases at J, with 21 bases between. The CDR3 is 16 residues long. DNA of the CDR3: TGTGCCAGCAGCCAAGCAGGGGCAAGTACAGAGGTGAAGCAGTACTTC. Protein sequence: CASSQAGASTEVKQYF.

V and J are TRBV29-1 and TRBJ2-1; no clear D. Germline CDR1 is SQVTM and CDR2 is ANQGSEA. CDR3 length: 12 residues. The V end lost 7 bases, the J end lost 6 bases, and 13 bases lay between the germline ends. In DNA, the CDR3 is TGCAGCGCTGGGCCATTTAGCAATGAGCAGTTCTTC. Its translation: CSAGPFSNEQFF.

The chain employs TRBV27 and TRBJ1-5; no clear D gene. The CDR3 covers 14 residues. From germline, CDR1 is MNHEY and CDR2 SMNVEV (reference sequence). V was pared by 0 bases and J by 0 bases, with 3 bases between. The CDR3 sequence: CASSLSSSNQPQHF. The CDR3 bases are TGTGCCAGCAGTTTATCCAGTAGCAATCAGCCCCAGCATTTT.

Only one count was recorded for this clone. The rearrangement links TRBV7-2 to TRBJ2-7; no reliable D call. CDR3 length equals 14 residues. Germline V gene lookup returns CDR1 SGHTA and CDR2 FQGNSA. V shed 4 bases and J shed 3 bases, with 13 bases lying between them. The DNA for the CDR3 is TGTGCCAGCAGCTACCCTGAATCGCTCTACGAGCAGTACTTC. As protein: CASSYPESLYEQYF.

This CDR3 reads CASRLAGAPRETQYF. The CDR3 DNA reads as TGCGCCAGCAGACTAGCGGGAGCCCCGAGGGAGACCCAGTACTTC. This chain joins TRBV4-1 and TRBJ2-5; TRBD2 agrees at 11 bases. This CDR3 contains 15 residues. The V segment lost 6 bases and the J segment 5 bases; nucleotides outside the gene matches: 8. The V gene's germline CDR1 is MGHRA and CDR2 YSYEKL.

The V and J genes are TRBV5-5 and TRBJ2-1, with 7 positions matching TRBD2. The germline V gene encodes CDR1 SGHKS and CDR2 YYEKEE (reference sequence). CDR3 length equals 16 residues. The J segment lost 6 bases and the V segment lost 5 bases, leaving 14 bases of the junction unmatched. The CDR3 sequence: CASRRGIAGVVNEQFF. In DNA form, the CDR3 reads TGTGCCAGCAGAAGAGGTATCGCGGGAGTGGTCAATGAGCAGTTCTTC.

The chain couples TRBV5-1 to TRBJ1-1; a possible D gene is TRBD1 (5 bases). Germline CDR1 SGHRS, CDR2 YFSETQ. V shed 3 bases and J shed 8 bases, with 17 bases lying between them. The CDR3 covers 14 residues. The CDR3 loop reads CASSWRGGVEEAFF. In DNA, the CDR3 is TGCGCCAGCAGCTGGCGGGGAGGGGTCGAGGAAGCTTTCTTT. The complete variable domain, with remaining parts taken from reference TRBV5-1 and TRBJ1-1, reads KAGVTQTPRYLIKTRGQQVTLSCSPISGHRSVSWYQQTPGQGLQFLFEYFSETQRNKGNFPGRFSGRQFSNSRSEMNVSTLELGDSALYLCASSWRGGVEEAFFGQGTRLTVV.

A single count supports this clone. This rearrangement joins TRBV9 to TRBJ1-4, with 9 positions matching TRBD1. The J segment lost 8 bases and the V segment lost 0 bases, leaving 5 bases of the junction unmatched. The CDR3 spans 15 residues. The germline V gene has CDR1 SGDLS and CDR2 YYNGEE. The CDR3 nucleotides read TGTGCCAGCAGCGTAGAGGGACAGGGTGGCGAAAAACTGTTTTTT. Translated, it gives CASSVEGQGGEKLFF.

The gene calls are TRBV4-1 and TRBJ1-3, with TRBD1 as a possible D gene (6 bases). V lost 1 base and J lost 0, with 13 bases in between. Germline loops: CDR1 MGHRA, CDR2 YSYEKL. This CDR3 contains 17 residues. The CDR3 loop is CASSQVFGQSSGNTIYF. In DNA form, the CDR3 reads TGCGCCAGCAGCCAAGTTTTTGGACAGAGCTCTGGAAACACCATATATTTT.

The V call is TRBV6-5, the J call TRBJ2-3, with TRBD1 matching 9 bases. Trimming cost V 4 bases and J 1 base; bases outside gene matches: 3. The CDR3 runs to 15 residues. The germline CDR1 and CDR2 sequences are MNHEY and SVGAGI. CDR3 protein: CASSWTGDGTDTQYF. The CDR3 bases are TGTGCCAGCAGTTGGACAGGGGATGGCACAGATACGCAGTATTTT.

The chain joins TRBV5-5 to TRBJ2-5; 8 nucleotides align to TRBD1. The CDR3 totals 15 residues. CDR1 and CDR2 (germline): SGHKS, YYEKEE (reference sequence). Trimming cost V 4 bases and J 3 bases; bases outside gene matches: 8. CDR3 loop: CASSQDRASEETQYF. The CDR3 DNA follows: TGTGCCAGCAGCCAGGACAGGGCTTCCGAAGAGACCCAGTACTTC.

The gene calls are TRBV27 and TRBJ2-3; TRBD2 agrees at 12 bases. The CDR3 covers 17 residues. Germline V gives CDR1 MNHEY, CDR2 SMNVEV (reference sequence). V lost 3 bases to trimming and J lost 4 bases; unmatched junction nucleotides: 8. CDR3 protein: CASSFLLAGGPSDTQYF. CDR3 in DNA: TGTGCCAGCAGTTTTCTTCTAGCGGGAGGGCCGTCAGATACGCAGTATTTT.

The chain carries TRBV7-6 and TRBJ2-1; D is unresolved. The germline V and J ends were trimmed by 5 bases and 5 bases, with 16 bases remaining between them. This CDR3 has 15 residues. Germline lookup yields CDR1 SGHVS and CDR2 FNYEAQ. Here the CDR3 DNA reads TGTGCCAGCAGCCAATGGGCTGATTATGACAATGAGCAGTTCTTC. Translating gives CASSQWADYDNEQFF.

The gene calls are TRBV7-2 and TRBJ2-1; 7 positions agree with TRBD2. The ends lost 0 bases at V and 9 bases at J; junction bases unmatched: 2. CDR1 is SGHTA, CDR2 FQGNSA, per germline. This CDR3 contains 13 residues. Here the CDR3 DNA reads TGTGCCAGCAGCTTAGCGGGAGGGGTTGAGCAGTTCTTC. Translation: CASSLAGGVEQFF.

The J gene is TRBJ1-4, the V gene TRBV4-2, with a weak D call TRBD1 (5 bases). CDR3 length: 14 amino acids. The V end lost 4 bases, the J end lost 6 bases, and 12 bases lay between the germline ends. Per the germline V gene, CDR1 is LGHNA and CDR2 is YNFKEQ. CDR3 DNA sequence: TGTGCCAGCAGCCGGGACGTTGGGGATGAAAAACTGTTTTTT. It codes for CASSRDVGDEKLFF.

The chain employs TRBV27 and TRBJ2-7, with D hard to call. CDR1 is MNHEY, CDR2 SMNVEV, per germline (reference sequence). V was shortened by 2 bases and J by 0 bases, with 11 bases between the two germline ends. This CDR3 is 15 amino acids long. CDR3 DNA: TGTGCCAGCAGTTTAACCGCCGGACCCTCCTACGAGCAGTACTTC. It translates to CASSLTAGPSYEQYF.